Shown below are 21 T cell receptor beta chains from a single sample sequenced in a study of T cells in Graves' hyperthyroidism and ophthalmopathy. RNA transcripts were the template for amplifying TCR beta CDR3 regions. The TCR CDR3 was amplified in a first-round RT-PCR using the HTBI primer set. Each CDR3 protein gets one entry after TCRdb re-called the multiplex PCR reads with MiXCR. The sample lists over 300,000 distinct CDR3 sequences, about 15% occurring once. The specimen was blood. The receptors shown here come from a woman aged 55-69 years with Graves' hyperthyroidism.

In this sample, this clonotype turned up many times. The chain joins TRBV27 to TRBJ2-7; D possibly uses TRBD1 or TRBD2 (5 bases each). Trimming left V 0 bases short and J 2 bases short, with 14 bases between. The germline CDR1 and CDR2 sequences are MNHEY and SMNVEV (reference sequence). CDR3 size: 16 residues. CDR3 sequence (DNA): TGTGCCAGCAGTTTATCGTTCCCAGGGAGCCCCTACGAGCAGTACTTC. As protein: CASSLSFPGSPYEQYF.

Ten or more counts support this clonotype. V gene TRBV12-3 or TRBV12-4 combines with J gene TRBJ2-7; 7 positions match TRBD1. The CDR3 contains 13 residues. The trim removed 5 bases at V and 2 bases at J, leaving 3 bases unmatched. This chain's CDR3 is CASSRQGPYEQYF. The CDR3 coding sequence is TGTGCCAGCAGTCGACAGGGACCCTACGAGCAGTACTTC.

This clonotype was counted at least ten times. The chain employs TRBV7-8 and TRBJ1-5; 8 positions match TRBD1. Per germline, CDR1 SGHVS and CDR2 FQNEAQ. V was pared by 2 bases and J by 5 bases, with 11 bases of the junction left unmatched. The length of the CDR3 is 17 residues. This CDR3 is CASSLRPGGTSDQPQHF. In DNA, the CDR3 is TGTGCCAGCAGCTTAAGGCCAGGGGGCACTTCGGATCAGCCCCAGCATTTT.

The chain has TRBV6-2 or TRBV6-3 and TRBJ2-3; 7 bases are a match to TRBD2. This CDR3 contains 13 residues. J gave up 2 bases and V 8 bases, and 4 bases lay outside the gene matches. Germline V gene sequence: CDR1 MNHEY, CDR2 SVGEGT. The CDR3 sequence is CASGRGPTDTQYF. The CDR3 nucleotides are TGTGCCAGCGGGAGGGGTCCCACAGATACGCAGTATTTT.

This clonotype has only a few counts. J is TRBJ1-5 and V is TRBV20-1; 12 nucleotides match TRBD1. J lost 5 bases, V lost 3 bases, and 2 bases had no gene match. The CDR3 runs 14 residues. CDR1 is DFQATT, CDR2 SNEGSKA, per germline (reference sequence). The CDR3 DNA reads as TGCAGTGCTAGCCGGGACAGGGGGCATCAGCCCCAGCATTTT. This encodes CSASRDRGHQPQHF.

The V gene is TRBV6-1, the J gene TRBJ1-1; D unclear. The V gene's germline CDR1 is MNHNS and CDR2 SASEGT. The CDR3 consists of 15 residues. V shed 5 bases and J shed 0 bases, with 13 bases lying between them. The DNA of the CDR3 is TGTGCCAGCAGTTACTCTGGTGATGTGAACACTGAAGCTTTCTTT. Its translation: CASSYSGDVNTEAFF.

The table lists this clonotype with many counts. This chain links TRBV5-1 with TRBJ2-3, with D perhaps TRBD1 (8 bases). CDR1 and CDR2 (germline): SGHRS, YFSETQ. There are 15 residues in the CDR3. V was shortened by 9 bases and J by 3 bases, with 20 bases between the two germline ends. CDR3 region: CATRRTGRETDTQYF. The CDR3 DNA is TGCGCCACTCGAAGGACAGGGAGGGAGACAGATACGCAGTATTTT.

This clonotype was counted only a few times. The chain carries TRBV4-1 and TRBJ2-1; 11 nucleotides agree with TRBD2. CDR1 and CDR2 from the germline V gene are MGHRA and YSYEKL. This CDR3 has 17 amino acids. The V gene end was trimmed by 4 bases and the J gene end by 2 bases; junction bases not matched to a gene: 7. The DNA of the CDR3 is TGCGCCAGCAGCCTAGGACTAGCGGGCCTTACCTACAATGAGCAGTTCTTC. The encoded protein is CASSLGLAGLTYNEQFF.

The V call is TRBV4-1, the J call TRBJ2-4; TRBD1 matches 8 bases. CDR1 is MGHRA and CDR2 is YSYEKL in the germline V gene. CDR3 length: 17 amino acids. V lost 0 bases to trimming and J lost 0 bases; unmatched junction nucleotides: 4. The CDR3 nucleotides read TGCGCCAGCAGCCAAGACAGGGGGCTCCTAGCCAAAAACATTCAGTACTTC. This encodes CASSQDRGLLAKNIQYF.

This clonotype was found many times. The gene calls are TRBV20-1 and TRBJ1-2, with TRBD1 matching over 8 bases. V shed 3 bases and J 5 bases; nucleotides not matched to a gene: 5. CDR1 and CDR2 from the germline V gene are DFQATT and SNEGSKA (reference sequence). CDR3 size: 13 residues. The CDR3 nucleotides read TGCAGTGCTAGTTCCGACAGGGGTTATGGCTACACCTTC. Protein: CSASSDRGYGYTF.

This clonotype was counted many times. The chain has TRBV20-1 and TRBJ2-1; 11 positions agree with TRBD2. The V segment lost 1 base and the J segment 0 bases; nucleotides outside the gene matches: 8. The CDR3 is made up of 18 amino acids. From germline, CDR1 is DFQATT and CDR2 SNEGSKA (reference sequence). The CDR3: CSARGPGTSGVSYNEQFF. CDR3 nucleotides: TGCAGTGCTAGAGGGCCCGGGACTAGCGGAGTCTCCTACAATGAGCAGTTCTTC.

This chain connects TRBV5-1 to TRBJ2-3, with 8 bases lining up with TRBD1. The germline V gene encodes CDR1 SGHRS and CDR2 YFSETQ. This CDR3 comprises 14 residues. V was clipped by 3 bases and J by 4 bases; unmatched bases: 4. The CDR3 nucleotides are TGCGCCAGCAGCTCCGGACAGGGCTCAGATACGCAGTATTTT. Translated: CASSSGQGSDTQYF.

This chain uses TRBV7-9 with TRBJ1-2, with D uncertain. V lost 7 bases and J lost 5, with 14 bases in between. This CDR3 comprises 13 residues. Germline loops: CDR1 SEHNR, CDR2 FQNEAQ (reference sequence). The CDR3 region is CASTLVVGYGYTF. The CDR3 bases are TGTGCCAGCACCCTAGTCGTAGGATATGGCTACACCTTC.

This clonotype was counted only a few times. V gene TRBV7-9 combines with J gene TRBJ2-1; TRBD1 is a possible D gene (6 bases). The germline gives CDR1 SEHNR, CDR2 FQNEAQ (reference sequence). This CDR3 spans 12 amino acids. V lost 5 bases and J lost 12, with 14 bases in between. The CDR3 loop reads CASSLLQGLQFF. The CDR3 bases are TGTGCCAGCAGCCTACTACAGGGATTGCAGTTCTTC.

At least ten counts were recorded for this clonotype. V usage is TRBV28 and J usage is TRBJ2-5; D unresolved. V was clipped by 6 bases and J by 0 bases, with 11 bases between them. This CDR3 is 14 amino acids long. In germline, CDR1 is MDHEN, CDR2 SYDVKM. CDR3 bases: TGTGCCAGCAGCCCTACCGATAACCAAGAGACCCAGTACTTC. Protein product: CASSPTDNQETQYF.

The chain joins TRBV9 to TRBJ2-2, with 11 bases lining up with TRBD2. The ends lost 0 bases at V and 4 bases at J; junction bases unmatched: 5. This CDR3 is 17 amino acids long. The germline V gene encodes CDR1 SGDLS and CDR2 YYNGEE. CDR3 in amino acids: CASSVGLAGIFTGELFF. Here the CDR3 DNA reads TGTGCCAGCAGCGTAGGACTAGCGGGAATCTTCACCGGGGAGCTGTTTTTT.

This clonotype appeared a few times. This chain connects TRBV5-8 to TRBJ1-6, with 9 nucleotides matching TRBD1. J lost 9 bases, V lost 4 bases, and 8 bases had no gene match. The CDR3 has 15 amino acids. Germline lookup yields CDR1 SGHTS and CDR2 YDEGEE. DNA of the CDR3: TGTGCCAGCAGCGCGGGACAGGGCTTTACTTCACCCCTCCACTTT. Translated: CASSAGQGFTSPLHF.

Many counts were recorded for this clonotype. CDR3 bases: TGTGCCAGCAGCCAATTTGGGGGACAAAACTATGGCTACACCTTC. It specifies CASSQFGGQNYGYTF. The V call is TRBV16, the J call TRBJ1-2, with a tentative D call TRBD1 (6 bases). The CDR3 totals 15 residues. Germline V CDR1 and CDR2: KGHSY, FQNENV. V lost 1 base to trimming and J lost 2 bases, with 11 bases between them.

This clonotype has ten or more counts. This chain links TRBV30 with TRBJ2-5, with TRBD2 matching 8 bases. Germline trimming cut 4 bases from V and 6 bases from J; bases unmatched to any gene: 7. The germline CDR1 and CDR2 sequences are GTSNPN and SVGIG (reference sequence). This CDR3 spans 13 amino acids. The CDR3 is CAWNSGSGKTQYF. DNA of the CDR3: TGTGCCTGGAACAGCGGGAGTGGGAAGACCCAGTACTTC.

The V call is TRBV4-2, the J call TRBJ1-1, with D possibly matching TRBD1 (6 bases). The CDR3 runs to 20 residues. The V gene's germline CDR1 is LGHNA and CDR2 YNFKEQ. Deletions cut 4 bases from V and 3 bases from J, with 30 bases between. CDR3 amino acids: CASSPGLNTEGVIGYTEAFF. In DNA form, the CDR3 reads TGTGCCAGCAGCCCGGGCCTGAATACCGAGGGGGTTATAGGGTACACTGAAGCTTTCTTT.

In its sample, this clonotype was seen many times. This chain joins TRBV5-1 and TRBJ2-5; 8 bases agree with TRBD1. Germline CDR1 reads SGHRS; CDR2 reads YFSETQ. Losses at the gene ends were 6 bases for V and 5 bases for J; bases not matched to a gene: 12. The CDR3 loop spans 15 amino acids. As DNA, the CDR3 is TGCGCCAGCACGGCCGAGGCAGGGGGCGTGGAGACCCAGTACTTC. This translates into CASTAEAGGVETQYF.